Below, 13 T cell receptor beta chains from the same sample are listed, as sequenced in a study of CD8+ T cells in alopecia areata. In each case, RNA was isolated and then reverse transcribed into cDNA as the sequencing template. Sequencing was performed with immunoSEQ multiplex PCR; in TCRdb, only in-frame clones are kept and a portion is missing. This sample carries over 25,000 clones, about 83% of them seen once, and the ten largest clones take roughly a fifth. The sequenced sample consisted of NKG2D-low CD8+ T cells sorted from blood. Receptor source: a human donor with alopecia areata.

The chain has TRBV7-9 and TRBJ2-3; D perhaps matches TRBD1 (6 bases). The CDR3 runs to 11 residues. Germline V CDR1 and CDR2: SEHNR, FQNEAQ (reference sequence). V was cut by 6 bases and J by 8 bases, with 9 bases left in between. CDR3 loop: CASRAQGTQYF. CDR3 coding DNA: TGTGCCAGCAGGGCACAGGGTACGCAGTATTTT.

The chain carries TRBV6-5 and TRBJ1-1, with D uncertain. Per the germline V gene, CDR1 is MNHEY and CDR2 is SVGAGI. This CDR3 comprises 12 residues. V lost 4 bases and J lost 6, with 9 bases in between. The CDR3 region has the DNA TGTGCCAGCAGTTCCAGTCAGGCTGAAGCTTTCTTT. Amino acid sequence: CASSSSQAEAFF.

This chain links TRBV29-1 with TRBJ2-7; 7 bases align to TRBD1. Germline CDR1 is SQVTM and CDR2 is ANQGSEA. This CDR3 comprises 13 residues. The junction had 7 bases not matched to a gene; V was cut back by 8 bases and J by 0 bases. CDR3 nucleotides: TGCAGCACCATCGACAGGGACTCCTACGAGCAGTACTTC. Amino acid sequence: CSTIDRDSYEQYF.

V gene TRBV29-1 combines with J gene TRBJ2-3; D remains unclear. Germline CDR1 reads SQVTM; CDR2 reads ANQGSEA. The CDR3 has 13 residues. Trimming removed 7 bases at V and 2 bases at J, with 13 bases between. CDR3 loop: CSERRVNTDTQYF. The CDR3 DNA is TGCAGCGAGAGAAGGGTCAACACAGATACGCAGTATTTT.

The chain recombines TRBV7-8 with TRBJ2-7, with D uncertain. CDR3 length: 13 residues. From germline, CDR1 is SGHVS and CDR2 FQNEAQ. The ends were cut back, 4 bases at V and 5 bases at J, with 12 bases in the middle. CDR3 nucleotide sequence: TGTGCCAGCAGCTCCTATGCAGGCGACGAGCAGTACTTC. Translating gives CASSSYAGDEQYF.

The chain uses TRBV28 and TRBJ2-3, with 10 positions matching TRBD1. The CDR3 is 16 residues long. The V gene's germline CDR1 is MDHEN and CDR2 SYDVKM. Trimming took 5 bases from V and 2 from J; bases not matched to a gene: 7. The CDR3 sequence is CASSPPGQGSTDTQYF. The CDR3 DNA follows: TGTGCCAGCAGTCCTCCGGGACAGGGGTCCACAGATACGCAGTATTTT.

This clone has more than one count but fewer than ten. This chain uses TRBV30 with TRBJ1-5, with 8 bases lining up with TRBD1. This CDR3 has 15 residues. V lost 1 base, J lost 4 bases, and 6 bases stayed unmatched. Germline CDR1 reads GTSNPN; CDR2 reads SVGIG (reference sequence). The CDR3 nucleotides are TGTGCCTGGAGTGGCGGACAGGGAGTAAATCAGCCCCAGCATTTT. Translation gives CAWSGGQGVNQPQHF.

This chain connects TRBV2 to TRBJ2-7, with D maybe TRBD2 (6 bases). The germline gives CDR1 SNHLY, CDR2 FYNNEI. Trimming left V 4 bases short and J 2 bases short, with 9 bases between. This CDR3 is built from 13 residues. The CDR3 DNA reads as TGTGCCAGCAGTGGCGGGGAAACCTACGAGCAGTACTTC. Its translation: CASSGGETYEQYF.

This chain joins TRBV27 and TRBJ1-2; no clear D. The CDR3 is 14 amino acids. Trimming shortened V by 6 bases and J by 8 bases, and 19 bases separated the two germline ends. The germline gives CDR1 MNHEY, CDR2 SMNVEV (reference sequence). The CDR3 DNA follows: TGTGCCAGCAGCGTTACCGGGTACACGGGGGGCTACACCTTC. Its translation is CASSVTGYTGGYTF.

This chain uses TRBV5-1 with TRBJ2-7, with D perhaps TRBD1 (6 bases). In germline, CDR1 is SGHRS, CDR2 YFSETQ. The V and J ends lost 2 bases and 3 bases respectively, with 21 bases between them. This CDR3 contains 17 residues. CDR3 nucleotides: TGCGCCAGCAGCTTTACCTTATTCCGGGACAAAAACTACGAGCAGTACTTC. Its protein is CASSFTLFRDKNYEQYF.

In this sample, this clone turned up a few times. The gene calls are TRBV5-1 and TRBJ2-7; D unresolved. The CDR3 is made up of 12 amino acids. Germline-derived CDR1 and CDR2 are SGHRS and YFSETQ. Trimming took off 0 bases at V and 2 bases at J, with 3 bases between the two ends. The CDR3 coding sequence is TGCGCCAGCAGCTTGGGGGCCTACGAGCAGTACTTC. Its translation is CASSLGAYEQYF.

The DNA of the CDR3 is TGCGCCAGCAGCCAAGATATAAACACAGACCTTAACACCGGGGAGCTGTTTTTT. It codes for CASSQDINTDLNTGELFF. The rearrangement uses TRBV4-3 and TRBJ2-2; no clear D. V was clipped by 0 bases and J by 2 bases, with 16 bases between them. The CDR3 is made up of 18 amino acids. In germline, CDR1 is LGHNA, CDR2 YSLEER.

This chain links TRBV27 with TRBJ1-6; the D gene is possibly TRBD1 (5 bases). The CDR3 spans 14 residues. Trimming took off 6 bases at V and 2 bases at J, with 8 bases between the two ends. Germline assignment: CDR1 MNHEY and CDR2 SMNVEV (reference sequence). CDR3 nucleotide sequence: TGTGCCAGCAGGACGGACACCTATAATTCACCCCTCCACTTT. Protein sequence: CASRTDTYNSPLHF.